The T cell receptor (beta chain) described here comes from a study of blood T cell repertoires in COVID-19 (dated by TCRdb to 2018 to 2020). Study-wide context: Samples covering the acute and convalescent phases of COVID-19 were provided by collaborators in the United States, Italy and Spain. The material from the prospective study consisted of cDNA or gDNA derived from T cells, B-cell-depleted T cells, or PBMCs. The dataset comprised deeply sampled blood TCRbeta repertoires from subjects exposed to, actively infected with, or recovered from COVID-19. A freely available public database, intended as a resource for researchers studying the immune response to SARS-CoV-2, is where the repertoires were released. Samples came from the ongoing ImmuneRACE study (first 160 participants) plus 1,254 subjects from 6 global collaborators. The sample metadata nearly always contained a de-identified subject ID, COVID-19 status, age in years and sex. Where available, HLA class I and class II types were obtained from metadata supplied by the sample provider rather than from assay-based typing. On the study overall, not on this receptor specifically: The amount of clinical and demographic metadata varied by source and participant and was provided uncurated.

The immunoSEQ Assay, a bias-controlled multiplex PCR, was used to amplify TCRbeta CDR3 regions from genomic DNA. The original methods were these. Within the assay, amplification of reference gene primers was used to estimate how many nucleated cells each sample contained. Sequence reads were collapsed and filtered to measure the absolute abundance of every unique TCRbeta CDR3 rearrangement. Productive Simpson clonality was computed per sample as the square root of Simpson's diversity index over productive rearrangements. This is the immuneACCESS table as TCRdb keeps it, with only in-frame sequences that have V and J called. A part of the clones is gone; compared with another copy, unresolved V genes explain less than half, and the rest is unexplained. D and trimming were read from the DNA, whereas the V and J calls and clone size are those reported in that table. In this sample the table shows roughly 43,000 clones, 82% of which occur a single time. Of the sample, around 4.2% is held by the ten largest clones.

Of note for this clone: This receptor's antigen is unknown. Base qualities are not at hand, and no much larger clone is one base apart.

Each collaborating institution followed its own protocols to collect whole blood in K2EDTA tubes. Collaborator samples were shipped for TCRbeta analysis as frozen whole blood, isolated PBMCs, or DNA extracted from either sample type. V lost 5 bases and J lost 0 bases, and the count of bases not matched to a germline gene is 4. CDR1 and CDR2 were assigned from the germline V gene (reference sequence) as MNHNY and SVGAGI. The CDR3 sequence holds 16 residues, the cysteine and phenylalanine included. Of the read, only the CDR3 DNA is kept; its 48 bases are in frame from base 1. Specimen: peripheral blood. The sequence was collected from a woman aged 70-85 years with acute or convalescent COVID-19. The chain was built from TRBV6-6 and TRBJ2-2; TRBD2 lines up with 9 middle nucleotides. For the CDR3, the sequence is CASSRSSGTNTGELFF. The nucleotide sequence is given as TGTGCCAGCAGTCGGTCTAGCGGGACGAACACCGGGGAGCTGTTTTTT.